One and the same sample provided the 7 T cell receptor beta chains below, sequenced in a study of post-analysis software for immune sequencing data. General study points: In patients, four to six TRBV segments were more frequent than in controls, with TRBV5-6, TRBV5-1 and TRBV20-1 among them.

Their specific antigens are unknown. Prepared libraries of TCR beta cDNA carried unique molecular identifiers. TCRdb analysed the PCR reads with MiXCR anew, one entry per CDR3 protein. The data show roughly 700,000 distinct CDR3 sequences, less than 35% seen once. Material: blood. Receptors originate from a girl aged 5-17 years with multiple sclerosis.

V usage is TRBV3-1 and J usage is TRBJ1-5; D gene unclear. CDR1 LGHDT and CDR2 YNNKEL come from the germline V gene (reference sequence). Trimming pared 4 bases from V and 4 bases from J, leaving 17 bases between. CDR3 size: 16 residues. CDR3 region: CASSPAVVGKNQPQHF. CDR3 nucleotides: TGTGCCAGCAGCCCCGCAGTTGTAGGGAAAAATCAGCCCCAGCATTTT.

This clonotype was detected ten times or more. J is TRBJ2-7 and V is TRBV10-3; maybe TRBD1 (5 bases). The CDR3 runs 13 residues. The ends were cut back, 5 bases at V and 2 bases at J, with 10 bases in the middle. CDR1 ENHRY and CDR2 SYGVKD come from the germline V gene. The CDR3 nucleotides read TGTGCCATCAGTCAGCAGGGAACCTACGAGCAGTACTTC. Its translation is CAISQQGTYEQYF.

This clonotype was picked up a small number of times. This chain connects TRBV6-6 to TRBJ1-2; D ambiguous. Germline CDR1 MNHNY, CDR2 SVGAGI (reference sequence). The V end was cut by 7 bases, the J end by 2 bases, with 5 bases between. This CDR3 spans 11 amino acids. The CDR3 DNA is TGTGCCAGCAATGGCAACTATGGCTACACCTTC. Protein product: CASNGNYGYTF.

This clonotype was recorded once. This chain joins TRBV7-6 and TRBJ2-5, with TRBD1 matching 7 bases. The CDR3 loop spans 16 amino acids. Germline values: CDR1 SGHVS, CDR2 FNYEAQ. With V trimmed by 0 bases and J by 4 bases, 8 bases remained unmatched. The CDR3 reads CASSLAPGQPRETQYF. The CDR3 nucleotides are TGTGCCAGCAGCTTAGCCCCGGGACAGCCGAGAGAGACCCAGTACTTC. The full variable domain, its missing parts supplied by reference TRBV7-6 and TRBJ2-5, is GAGVSQSPRYKVTKRGQDVALRCDPISGHVSLYWYRQALGQGPEFLTYFNYEAQQDKSGLPNDRFSAERPEGSISTLTIQRTEQRDSAMYRCASSLAPGQPRETQYFGPGTRLLVL.

The rearrangement joins TRBV6-1 to TRBJ1-2, with D possibly TRBD1 on 6 matching bases. Trimming removed 5 bases from V and 8 bases from J, with 18 bases in between. Germline values: CDR1 MNHNS, CDR2 SASEGT. This CDR3 has 14 residues. The CDR3 reads CASSQGTQGGGYTF. CDR3 DNA sequence: TGTGCCAGCAGTCAAGGGACCCAAGGGGGGGGCTACACCTTC.

In this sample, this clonotype turned up a few times. V is TRBV10-3 and J is TRBJ2-3; 11 bases align to TRBD2. Per the germline V gene, CDR1 is ENHRY and CDR2 is SYGVKD. V trimming: 2 bases; J trimming: 3 bases; junction bases outside the gene matches: 4. The CDR3 contains 16 residues. CDR3 residues: CAISERASGRTDTQYF. The DNA for the CDR3 is TGTGCCATCAGTGAGCGGGCTAGCGGGAGGACAGATACGCAGTATTTT.

This clonotype was found a few times. The junction and the germline gene differ at one end; a read error may be behind it. The gene calls are TRBV7-9 and TRBJ1-6; 7 bases map to TRBD1. In germline, CDR1 is SEHNR, CDR2 FQNEAQ (reference sequence). CDR3 length: 15 residues. The CDR3 coding sequence is TGTGCCAGCAGCTCCTGGAGGACAGGTGATTCACCCCCCCACTTT. Protein product: CASSSWRTGDSPPHF.